Given below is one T cell receptor (beta chain) in context. The germline V gene encodes CDR1 MNHEY and CDR2 SMNVEV (reference sequence). V lost 2 bases, J lost 0 bases, and 11 bases lay in between. The CDR3 has 16 residues. These data come from a study of monozygotic twins with cystic fibrosis. Overall study: Around 3 micrograms of fragmented DNA underwent around 16 PCR cycles for library preparation.

Clones were sequenced by immunoSEQ multiplex PCR, and TCRdb holds only the in-frame ones, with some missing. Of 11,000 to 15,000 clones listed, around 84% are singletons. The chain couples TRBV27 to TRBJ1-5; no firm D call. Sequenced input: blood. The source is a boy younger than 18 with cystic fibrosis. CDR3 DNA sequence: TGTGCCAGCAGTTTAAGGGCCGGCTATAGCAATCAGCCCCAGCATTTT. Its protein is CASSLRAGYSNQPQHF.